This entry lists 9 T cell receptor beta chains sequenced from one sample in a study of T cell responses to AZD1222 COVID-19 vaccine. Assay: immunoSEQ multiplex PCR; the TCRdb copy retains only in-frame clones and omits some. Of 160,000 or so clones in the sample, 92% were seen once. Specimen: peripheral blood, collected on day 0 of MenACWY control vaccination. The receptor set was obtained from an adult in good health.

The sample holds a few counts of this clone. The chain recombines TRBV30 with TRBJ2-7, with D perhaps TRBD1 (7 bases). This CDR3 contains 15 residues. V was trimmed by 2 bases and J by 2 bases, leaving 16 bases between them. The germline CDR1 and CDR2 sequences are GTSNPN and SVGIG (reference sequence). In nucleotides, the CDR3 is TGTGCCTGGAGTAGGGGGCGGGATGCCCCCTACGAGCAGTACTTC. Translation: CAWSRGRDAPYEQYF.

This clone was observed a single time. This sequence joins TRBV7-9 and TRBJ2-1; 7 nucleotides align to TRBD2. The germline gives CDR1 SEHNR, CDR2 FQNEAQ (reference sequence). V was clipped by 8 bases and J by 4 bases; unmatched bases: 5. The CDR3 has 13 amino acids. CDR3 DNA sequence: TGTGCCAGCGCGGGAGAGACATACAATGAGCAGTTCTTC. Translated: CASAGETYNEQFF.

The chain combines TRBV7-8 with TRBJ2-7; D is undetermined. There are 14 residues in the CDR3. Germline lookup yields CDR1 SGHVS and CDR2 FQNEAQ. Trimming left V 1 base short and J 2 bases short, with 9 bases between. The CDR3, as DNA: TGTGCCAGCAGCTTAGGAGCAGTTGCCTACGAGCAGTACTTC. It specifies CASSLGAVAYEQYF. The full variable domain, in which reference TRBV7-8 and TRBJ2-7 provide the parts outside the CDR3, is GAGVSQSPRYKVAKRGQDVALRCDPISGHVSLFWYQQALGQGPEFLTYFQNEAQLDKSGLPSDRFFAERPEGSVSTLKIQRTQQEDSAVYLCASSLGAVAYEQYFGPGTRLTVT.

The chain carries TRBV9 and TRBJ2-1, with a weak D call TRBD2 (6 bases). Trimming left V 1 base short and J 5 bases short, with 16 bases between. The CDR3 totals 16 residues. The germline CDR1 and CDR2 sequences are SGDLS and YYNGEE. In nucleotides, the CDR3 is TGTGCCAGCAGCGTAACCGGGACTCCTCCAAACAATGAGCAGTTCTTC. Translation: CASSVTGTPPNNEQFF.

The rearrangement joins TRBV3-1 (or the pseudogene TRBV3-2) to TRBJ2-5; D call uncertain. CDR3 length: 12 amino acids. V was trimmed by 1 base and J by 5 bases, leaving 5 bases between them. Germline assignment: CDR1 LGHDT and CDR2 YNNKEL (reference sequence). The CDR3 spells CASSQGWETQYF. The CDR3 region has the DNA TGTGCCAGCAGCCAAGGTTGGGAGACCCAGTACTTC.

The chain carries TRBV19 and TRBJ1-6; no clear D. The CDR3 is 15 amino acids. V gave up 1 base and J gave up 6 bases, with 10 bases separating them. Germline V CDR1 and CDR2: LNHDA, SQIVND (reference sequence). CDR3 DNA: TGTGCCAGTAGTATAGTCGGCACTTCTAATTCACCCCTCCACTTT. Translating gives CASSIVGTSNSPLHF.

The genes are TRBV27 and TRBJ2-1; D ambiguous. This CDR3 contains 16 residues. V lost 0 bases, J lost 2 bases, and 11 bases lay in between. Per the germline V gene, CDR1 is MNHEY and CDR2 is SMNVEV (reference sequence). CDR3 region: CASSLSGGEPYNEQFF. In DNA, the CDR3 is TGTGCCAGCAGTTTATCCGGCGGAGAGCCCTACAATGAGCAGTTCTTC.

The rearrangement joins TRBV5-4 to TRBJ2-7; D uncertain. CDR1 and CDR2 from the germline V gene are SGHNT and YYREEE (reference sequence). This CDR3 has 12 amino acids. Trimming shortened V by 0 bases and J by 6 bases, and 7 bases separated the two germline ends. The CDR3 region has the DNA TGTGCCAGCAGCTTGGGGCCGGGCGAGCAGTACTTC. Protein sequence: CASSLGPGEQYF. The full variable domain, completed using reference TRBV5-4 and TRBJ2-7, is ETGVTQSPTHLIKTRGQQVTLRCSSQSGHNTVSWYQQALGQGPQFIFQYYREEENGRGNFPPRFSGLQFPNYSSELNVNALELDDSALYLCASSLGPGEQYFGPGTRLTVT.

This clone has more than one count but fewer than ten. V usage is TRBV11-3 and J usage is TRBJ2-7; possibly TRBD1 for D (6 bases). V lost 3 bases and J lost 2, with 8 bases in between. The CDR3 totals 13 residues. Per germline, CDR1 SGHNT and CDR2 YENEEA. CDR3 in amino acids: CASSLQGPYEQYF. The CDR3, as DNA: TGTGCCAGCAGCTTGCAGGGGCCCTACGAGCAGTACTTC. The variable domain in full, completed from reference TRBV11-3 and TRBJ2-7, reads EAGVVQSPRYKIIEKKQPVAFWCNPISGHNTLYWYLQNLGQGPELLIRYENEEAVDDSQLPKDRFSAERLKGVDSTLKIQPAELGDSAVYLCASSLQGPYEQYFGPGTRLTVT.